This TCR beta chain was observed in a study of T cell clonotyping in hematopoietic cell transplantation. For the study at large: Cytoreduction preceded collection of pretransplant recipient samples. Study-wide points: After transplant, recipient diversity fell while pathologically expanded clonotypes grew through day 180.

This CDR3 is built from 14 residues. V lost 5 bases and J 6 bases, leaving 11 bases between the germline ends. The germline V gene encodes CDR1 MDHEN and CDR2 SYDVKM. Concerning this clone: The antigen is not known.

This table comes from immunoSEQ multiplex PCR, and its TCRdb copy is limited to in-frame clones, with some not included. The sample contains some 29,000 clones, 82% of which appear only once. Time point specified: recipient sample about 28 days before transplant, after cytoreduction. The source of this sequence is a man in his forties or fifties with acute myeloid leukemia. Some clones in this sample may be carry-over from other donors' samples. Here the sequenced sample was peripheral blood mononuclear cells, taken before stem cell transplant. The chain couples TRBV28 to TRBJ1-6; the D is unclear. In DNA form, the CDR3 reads TGTGCCAGCAGTCGGACCGGCTCTAATTCACCCCTCCACTTT. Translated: CASSRTGSNSPLHF.